The 18 T cell receptor beta chains below all came from one sample that was sequenced in a study of T cells in Graves' hyperthyroidism and ophthalmopathy (dated by TCRdb to the late 2010s). The library was produced with multiplex PCR. The listed sequencing device is Illumina HiSeq 2000. The TCR beta CDR3 regions were amplified from the RNA transcripts. The first round of RT-PCR for the TCR CDR3 was performed with the HTBI primer set and the Qiagen OneStep RT-PCR kit. The public reads were reprocessed in TCRdb via fastp at Q25 and MiXCR, keeping in-frame beta chains. When rows share a CDR3 protein, they turn into one entry using the most common DNA and genes. Here the sample has tens of thousands of distinct CDR3 sequences; around 50% occur a single time. Around 12% of the sample rests with the top ten. Sequences were obtained from blood. Source of these receptors: a woman aged 25 to 39 with Graves' ophthalmopathy.

This clonotype was counted at least ten times. This sequence joins TRBV6-5 and TRBJ2-7; 7 bases agree with TRBD2. The CDR3 extends over 12 amino acids. With 3 bases clipped from V and 7 bases from J, the junction kept 3 bases outside the gene matches. The germline CDR1 and CDR2 sequences are MNHEY and SVGAGI. In DNA form, the CDR3 reads TGTGCCAGCAGTTATGGGGGGGGGGAGCAGTACTTC. It yields the protein CASSYGGGEQYF.

This chain joins TRBV20-1 and TRBJ1-5; no clear D gene. Trimming took 2 bases from V and 10 from J, leaving 0 bases between them. The germline V gene encodes CDR1 DFQATT and CDR2 SNEGSKA (reference sequence). This CDR3 is built from 8 residues. CDR3 in DNA: TGCAGTGCTAGACCCCAGCATTTT. Translated: CSARPQHF.

This clonotype was seen ten or more times. The genes are TRBV6-4 and TRBJ2-1; 15 bases fit TRBD2. Germline trimming cut 4 bases from V and 8 bases from J; bases unmatched to any gene: 6. The CDR3 spans 16 residues. CDR1 is MRHNA and CDR2 is SNTAGT in the germline V gene. The CDR3 region is CASSGKGLAGGDEQFF. The CDR3 DNA sequence: TGTGCCAGCAGTGGGAAGGGACTAGCGGGAGGAGATGAGCAGTTCTTC.

The rearrangement links TRBV6-1 to TRBJ2-5, with 7 nucleotides matching TRBD1. V shed 6 bases and J 2 bases; nucleotides not matched to a gene: 12. The CDR3 is 16 residues long. Germline CDR1 MNHNS, CDR2 SASEGT. The chain's CDR3 is CASSAGGAHIQETQYF. The CDR3 coding sequence is TGTGCCAGCAGCGCAGGGGGAGCCCACATTCAAGAGACCCAGTACTTC.

Note on this clonotype: Likely a read error: the CDR3 ends without its conserved phenylalanine or tryptophan. The genes are TRBV28 and TRBJ1-1; TRBD1 aligns across 7 bases. CDR1 is MDHEN and CDR2 is SYDVKM in the germline V gene. V lost 6 bases to trimming and J lost 2 bases; unmatched junction nucleotides: 9. CDR3 length: 15 residues. CDR3 in amino acids: CASRSGQAGNTEAFL. In nucleotides, the CDR3 is TGTGCCAGCAGATCCGGACAGGCGGGAAACACTGAAGCTTTCTTG.

Details on this clonotype: One end of the junction fails to match germline, which may point to a read error. V gene TRBV11-2 combines with J gene TRBJ2-7, with 7 bases aligning to TRBD1. The CDR3 length is 13 residues. The germline gives CDR1 SGHAT, CDR2 FQNNGV. The DNA of the CDR3 is TGTGCCAGCAGCTTGACTCAGGGGGTCGAGCGGTACTTC. It is translated as CASSLTQGVERYF.

Remarks on this clonotype: A read error is possible here, since a much larger clone lies one base away. The chain uses TRBV27 and TRBJ1-5; the D is unclear. V lost 8 bases, J lost 0 bases, and 11 bases lay in between. This CDR3 is 14 amino acids long. CDR1 MNHEY and CDR2 SMNVEV come from the germline V gene (reference sequence). The CDR3 spells CASPGVGSNQPQHF. DNA of the CDR3: TGTGCCAGCCCTGGGGTGGGTAGCAATCAGCCCCAGCATTTT.

The chain carries TRBV6-1 and TRBJ2-6; D not resolved. The CDR3 runs 8 residues. V gave up 5 bases and J gave up 16 bases, with 3 bases separating them. The germline gives CDR1 MNHNS, CDR2 SASEGT. CDR3 in amino acids: CASSKLTF. CDR3 DNA sequence: TGTGCCAGCAGTAAGCTGACTTTC.

The chain employs TRBV7-2 and TRBJ1-4; the D is unclear. This CDR3 is 15 amino acids long. Germline loops: CDR1 SGHTA, CDR2 FQGNSA. V lost 0 bases, J lost 4 bases, and 9 bases lay in between. The DNA for the CDR3 is TGTGCCAGCAGCTTAGCGATGGCCGGTAATGAAAAACTGTTTTTT. It specifies CASSLAMAGNEKLFF.

A note on this clonotype: Since no conserved phenylalanine or tryptophan closes the CDR3, a read error is the likely cause. No DNA is shown, since the ends of the CDR3 on it are uncertain; the CDR3 is the one TCRdb lists. The J gene is TRBJ2-3, the V gene TRBV7-2; no DNA check was done on the table's D call, TRBD1. The CDR3 is 15 amino acids long, termini counted. The germline V gene encodes CDR1 SGHTA and CDR2 FQGNSA. The CDR3 reads CASSLTGTNTDTQYC.

This clonotype was seen ten or more times. The chain uses TRBV9 and TRBJ2-6, with D unclear. This CDR3 has 15 residues. The germline V and J ends were trimmed by 2 bases and 1 base, with 7 bases remaining between them. Germline V gives CDR1 SGDLS, CDR2 YYNGEE. The DNA for the CDR3 is TGTGCCAGCAGCGTGGGATCATCTGGGGCCAACGTCCTGACTTTC. Its protein is CASSVGSSGANVLTF.

Regarding this clonotype: This CDR3 fails to terminate in the conserved phenylalanine or tryptophan, so it likely reflects a read error. This chain links TRBV19 with TRBJ1-5; 9 bases line up with TRBD1. CDR3 length: 16 residues. Germline V CDR1 and CDR2: LNHDA, SQIVND (reference sequence). The V and J ends lost 6 bases and 9 bases, in that order; junction bases with no gene match: 15. In nucleotides, the CDR3 is TGTGCCAGTAGCCTCATAGGGGGACAGGGTTATCGGCCCCAGCATTCT. Its translation: CASSLIGGQGYRPQHS.

This clonotype was picked up many times. It may be a read error: a sequence one base away is much more abundant. V is TRBV9 and J is TRBJ2-7, with D perhaps TRBD2 (5 bases). The CDR3 is 15 residues long. Germline CDR1 reads SGDLS; CDR2 reads YYNGEE. Deletions cut 5 bases from V and 3 bases from J, with 18 bases between. The CDR3 DNA follows: TGTGCCAGCAGTGAGGAGGCGAGAGGTGTCTACGAGCAGTACTTC. Its protein product is CASSEEARGVYEQYF.

This chain joins TRBV7-3 and TRBJ2-7; tentative D call: TRBD1 (5 bases). V was trimmed by 4 bases and J by 5 bases, leaving 12 bases between them. This CDR3 contains 13 residues. Germline lookup yields CDR1 SGHTA and CDR2 FQGTGA. CDR3 in DNA: TGTGCCAGCAGCTCAACCCTGACAGACGAGCAGTACTTC. This codes for CASSSTLTDEQYF. Together with reference TRBV7-3 and TRBJ2-7, the CDR3 gives the full variable domain: GAGVSQTPSNKVTEKGKYVELRCDPISGHTALYWYRQSLGQGPEFLIYFQGTGAADDSGLPNDRFFAVRPEGSVSTLKIQRTERGDSAVYLCASSSTLTDEQYFGPGTRLTVT.

V and J are TRBV30 and TRBJ2-7; a weak D match, TRBD2 (6 bases). CDR3 length: 14 residues. Trimming left V 6 bases short and J 3 bases short, with 18 bases between. Germline-derived CDR1 and CDR2 are GTSNPN and SVGIG (reference sequence). As DNA, the CDR3 is TGTGCCTGTTCCGGGCTTTCGGGGGTCTACGAGCAGTACTTC. Encoded protein: CACSGLSGVYEQYF.

About this clonotype: This may be a read error: a much more frequent sequence differs by one nucleotide. The CDR3 ends on some other residue instead of the conserved phenylalanine or tryptophan, so this is likely a read error. The chain joins TRBV28 to TRBJ2-3; 7 bases line up with TRBD2. The germline CDR1 and CDR2 sequences are MDHEN and SYDVKM. Losses at the gene ends were 2 bases for V and 3 bases for J; bases not matched to a gene: 5. The CDR3 covers 15 residues. The CDR3 DNA sequence: TGTGCCAGCAGTTTAGGCGGGAGCAGGACAGATACGCAGTATTAT. Encoded protein: CASSLGGSRTDTQYY.

The chain is built from TRBV30 and TRBJ1-4; a weak D match, TRBD1 (6 bases). The CDR3 has 13 amino acids. Trimming removed 3 bases at V and 7 bases at J, with 12 bases between. Per germline, CDR1 GTSNPN and CDR2 SVGIG (reference sequence). CDR3 sequence: CAWSRVGAEKLFF. The DNA for the CDR3 is TGTGCCTGGAGCCGGGTGGGGGCTGAAAAACTGTTTTTT.

This clonotype showed up many times. The rearrangement links TRBV4-2 to TRBJ2-2; 10 positions match TRBD2. Trimming removed 4 bases from V and 6 bases from J; junction bases left unmatched: 8. Germline CDR1 LGHNA, CDR2 YNFKEQ. This CDR3 spans 16 amino acids. CDR3 sequence reads: CASSPTGTSDAGELFF. DNA for the CDR3: TGTGCCAGCAGCCCAACCGGGACTAGCGACGCCGGGGAGCTGTTTTTT.